Below, 24 T cell receptor beta chains from the same sample are listed, as sequenced in a study of T cell repertoires in cytomegalovirus infection. TCRdb recomputed calls from the reads with MiXCR, one row per CDR3 protein. The sample shows some 160,000 distinct CDR3 sequences, about a sixth of them seen only once. Sequences were obtained from CD8+ T cells from PBMCs. The receptor source for this set is a human donor in good health (CMV status not recorded). Some clones in this sample may be carry-over from other donors' samples.

V is TRBV18 and J is TRBJ2-7; D is uncertain. Trimming removed 2 bases at V and 0 bases at J, with 5 bases between. Germline CDR1 reads KGHSH; CDR2 reads LQKENI. The CDR3 is 13 residues long. The CDR3 here is CASSPVYSYEQYF. CDR3 nucleotide sequence: TGTGCCAGCTCACCAGTCTACTCCTACGAGCAGTACTTC.

V and J are TRBV7-2 and TRBJ1-1; D remains ambiguous. Trimming stripped 5 bases from V and 0 bases from J, with 10 bases between. The V gene's germline CDR1 is SGHTA and CDR2 FQGNSA. The CDR3 totals 14 residues. The CDR3 is CASSQQALNTEAFF. CDR3 nucleotide sequence: TGTGCCAGCAGCCAACAAGCGTTGAACACTGAAGCTTTCTTT. Using reference TRBV7-2 and TRBJ1-1 for the parts outside the CDR3, the full variable domain is GAGVSQSPSNKVTEKGKDVELRCDPISGHTALYWYRQSLGQGLEFLIYFQGNSAPDKSGLPSDRFSAERTGGSVSTLTIQRTQQEDSAVYLCASSQQALNTEAFFGQGTRLTVV.

This clonotype has more than one count but fewer than ten. The gene calls are TRBV28 and TRBJ2-7; D is unclear. The V and J ends lost 7 bases and 4 bases respectively, with 17 bases between them. From germline, CDR1 is MDHEN and CDR2 SYDVKM. There are 14 residues in the CDR3. The CDR3 spells CASTPPGSRYEQYF. CDR3 DNA sequence: TGTGCCAGCACCCCCCCCGGTAGTAGATACGAGCAGTACTTC.

CDR3 sequence: CASSFENSNYGYTF. The CDR3 bases are TGTGCCAGCAGTTTCGAGAACAGTAACTATGGCTACACCTTC. The V call is TRBV28, the J call TRBJ1-2; D unresolved. This CDR3 is 14 amino acids long. Trimming cost V 3 bases and J 1 base, with 9 bases left between them. Per germline, CDR1 MDHEN and CDR2 SYDVKM.

V and J are TRBV4-1 and TRBJ1-4; D is unresolved. Germline CDR1 and CDR2: MGHRA and YSYEKL. Deletions cut 1 base from V and 12 bases from J, with 9 bases between. The CDR3 consists of 12 residues. CDR3 nucleotides: TGCGCCAGCAGCCAAGTCGGTCCCGAACTGTTTTTT. It yields the protein CASSQVGPELFF.

This chain joins TRBV6-2 or TRBV6-3 and TRBJ2-7; tentative D call: TRBD2 (7 bases). Trimming removed 5 bases at V and 7 bases at J, with 18 bases between. The CDR3 is 14 residues long. The germline CDR1 and CDR2 sequences are MNHEY and SVGEGT. CDR3 protein: CASSGTGGPWEQYF. CDR3 nucleotide sequence: TGTGCCAGCAGTGGGACGGGGGGCCCGTGGGAGCAGTACTTC.

This clonotype appeared a few times. The chain joins TRBV19 to TRBJ2-2, with D unclear. The CDR3 runs 15 residues. Germline CDR1 LNHDA, CDR2 SQIVND (reference sequence). Deletions cut 5 bases from V and 2 bases from J, with 12 bases between. The CDR3 here is CASSWTAFNTGELFF. Here the CDR3 DNA reads TGTGCCAGTAGTTGGACGGCGTTTAACACCGGGGAGCTGTTTTTT.

This clonotype was counted only a few times. The J gene is TRBJ2-1, the V gene TRBV7-3; 7 bases align to TRBD2. CDR1 and CDR2 (germline): SGHTA, FQGTGA. This CDR3 has 15 residues. V lost 5 bases to trimming and J lost 4 bases; unmatched junction nucleotides: 8. CDR3 coding DNA: TGTGCCAGCAGCGCTACAGCGGGAAAGTACAATGAGCAGTTCTTC. Its translation: CASSATAGKYNEQFF.

The chain couples TRBV20-1 to TRBJ2-2, with D possibly called TRBD1 or TRBD2 (6 bases each). The CDR3 is made up of 12 amino acids. Germline V gives CDR1 DFQATT, CDR2 SNEGSKA (reference sequence). V was clipped by 7 bases and J by 4 bases, with 10 bases between them. This chain's CDR3 is CSGGASTGELFF. The CDR3, as DNA: TGCAGTGGGGGGGCCTCCACCGGGGAGCTGTTTTTT.

The genes are TRBV6-6 and TRBJ2-3; 7 bases line up with TRBD1. The CDR3 length is 18 residues. Germline assignment: CDR1 MNHNY and CDR2 SVGAGI (reference sequence). V dropped 0 bases and J dropped 2; count of bases not matched to a gene: 11. This CDR3 reads CASSYSIEGDSLTDTQYF. The CDR3, as DNA: TGTGCCAGCAGTTACTCGATCGAAGGGGACAGCCTCACAGATACGCAGTATTTT.

This chain joins TRBV29-1 and TRBJ2-1; D possibly uses TRBD1 or TRBD2 (5 bases each). Germline lookup yields CDR1 SQVTM and CDR2 ANQGSEA. Between the trimmed V and J ends, which lost 4 bases and 6 bases, there was a span of 13 bases. This CDR3 comprises 13 residues. CDR3 sequence: CSVVWGPANEQFF. CDR3 nucleotides: TGCAGCGTTGTTTGGGGACCCGCCAATGAGCAGTTCTTC.

This clonotype was seen repeatedly, ten times or more. V is TRBV4-3 and J is TRBJ1-3, with TRBD1 identical over 7 bases. This CDR3 contains 16 residues. Germline V CDR1 and CDR2: LGHNA, YSLEER. The J segment lost 0 bases and the V segment lost 0 bases, leaving 2 bases of the junction unmatched. The CDR3, as DNA: TGCGCCAGCAGCCAAGAAAGGGACAGCTCTGGAAACACCATATATTTT. It encodes CASSQERDSSGNTIYF.

The V gene is TRBV2, the J gene TRBJ2-3; TRBD1 agrees at 8 bases. V was pared by 6 bases and J by 2 bases, with 7 bases of the junction left unmatched. CDR1 and CDR2 from the germline V gene are SNHLY and FYNNEI. This CDR3 contains 15 residues. CDR3 coding DNA: TGTGCCAGCAGCCCTTGGACAGGGTACACAGATACGCAGTATTTT. Translation gives CASSPWTGYTDTQYF.

This clonotype was found a few times. In nucleotides, the CDR3 is TGTGCCAGCAGCCCCCCTCCTAATGAAAAACTGTTTTTT. This translates into CASSPPPNEKLFF. V and J are TRBV7-2 and TRBJ1-4; D remains unclear. The germline V and J ends were trimmed by 5 bases and 3 bases, with 7 bases remaining between them. This CDR3 contains 13 residues. Germline V gene data show CDR1 as SGHTA and CDR2 as FQGNSA.

This clonotype was found a few times. The J gene is TRBJ1-4, the V gene TRBV7-9; D remains ambiguous. Germline loops: CDR1 SEHNR, CDR2 FQNEAQ (reference sequence). The CDR3 runs 17 residues. The V gene lost 3 bases and the J gene lost 5 bases, with 19 bases spanning the gap. The CDR3 sequence is CASSFSAAGARNEKLFF. The DNA for the CDR3 is TGTGCCAGCAGCTTTTCGGCAGCGGGAGCGAGAAATGAAAAACTGTTTTTT. Full variable domain (missing parts from reference TRBV7-9 and TRBJ1-4): DTGVSQNPRHKITKRGQNVTFRCDPISEHNRLYWYRQTLGQGPEFLTYFQNEAQLEKSRLLSDRFSAERPKGSFSTLEIQRTEQGDSAMYLCASSFSAAGARNEKLFFGSGTQLSVL.

This chain links TRBV7-8 with TRBJ2-1, with a tentative D call TRBD2 (5 bases). The V end was cut by 2 bases, the J end by 0 bases, with 11 bases between. Germline CDR1 SGHVS, CDR2 FQNEAQ. There are 16 residues in the CDR3. CDR3 sequence reads: CASSLLAESSYNEQFF. The CDR3 DNA sequence: TGTGCCAGCAGCTTACTAGCTGAGAGCTCCTACAATGAGCAGTTCTTC.

This chain connects TRBV7-4 to TRBJ2-7; TRBD1 matches 7 bases. Germline CDR1 SGHVT, CDR2 SQSDAQ. This CDR3 spans 13 amino acids. Trimming took 11 bases from V and 2 from J; bases not matched to a gene: 9. The CDR3 DNA reads TGTGCCGTCTTGACAGGGTTGACCTACGAGCAGTACTTC. Translated: CAVLTGLTYEQYF. Together with reference TRBV7-4 and TRBJ2-7, the CDR3 gives the full variable domain: GAGVSQSPRYKVAKRGRDVALRCDSISGHVTLYWYRQTLGQGSEVLTYSQSDAQRDKSGRPSGRFSAERPERSVSTLKIQRTEQGDSAVYLCAVLTGLTYEQYFGPGTRLTVT.

This clonotype was seen more than once but under ten times. The chain is built from TRBV3-1 and TRBJ2-7, with D possibly being TRBD2 (6 bases). Between the trimmed V and J ends, which lost 4 bases and 0 bases, there was a span of 13 bases. The CDR3 runs 15 residues. Germline V gene data show CDR1 as LGHDT and CDR2 as YNNKEL (reference sequence). The CDR3 coding sequence is TGTGCCAGCAGCCCTTCGGGACTCCTCTCCTACGAGCAGTACTTC. Encoded protein: CASSPSGLLSYEQYF.

The chain joins TRBV7-8 to TRBJ2-5, with D unclear. The CDR3 length is 14 residues. The V end was cut by 0 bases, the J end by 1 base, with 6 bases between. Germline V lookup: CDR1 SGHVS, CDR2 FQNEAQ. The CDR3 DNA sequence: TGTGCCAGCAGCTTAGCCGGCCCCCAAGAGACCCAGTACTTC. Amino acid sequence: CASSLAGPQETQYF. The full variable domain, in which reference TRBV7-8 and TRBJ2-5 provide the parts outside the CDR3, is GAGVSQSPRYKVAKRGQDVALRCDPISGHVSLFWYQQALGQGPEFLTYFQNEAQLDKSGLPSDRFFAERPEGSVSTLKIQRTQQEDSAVYLCASSLAGPQETQYFGPGTRLLVL.

This clonotype was seen ten or more times. The rearrangement joins TRBV7-2 to TRBJ2-1; D is possibly TRBD1 or TRBD2 (5 bases each). The CDR3 covers 13 residues. Germline loops: CDR1 SGHTA, CDR2 FQGNSA. With 4 bases removed from V and 10 bases from J, the gap between germline ends came to 14 bases. The CDR3 DNA reads TGTGCCAGCAGCTCTGGGACCAACTGGGAGCAGTTCTTC. Translation gives CASSSGTNWEQFF.

This clonotype was observed a few times. A read error may produce the germline difference seen at one junction end. CDR3 protein: CASSLAGAHEQYF. CDR3 in DNA: TGTGCCAGCAGCCTAGCGGGAGCCCACGAGCAGTACTTC. The rearrangement uses TRBV7-2 and TRBJ2-7; 10 nucleotides match TRBD2. CDR3 length equals 13 residues. Germline V lookup: CDR1 SGHTA, CDR2 FQGNSA.

In its sample, this clonotype was seen a few times. The V gene is TRBV12-3 or TRBV12-4, the J gene TRBJ1-1, with D possibly matching TRBD1 (5 bases). The ends were cut back, 7 bases at V and 1 base at J, with 16 bases in the middle. The CDR3 is made up of 15 amino acids. This CDR3 is CASIKMGRANTEAFF. The DNA of the CDR3 is TGTGCCAGCATCAAAATGGGCAGGGCGAACACTGAAGCTTTCTTT.

CDR3 amino acids: CASSDEQYF. The CDR3 DNA reads TGCGCCAGCAGCGACGAGCAGTACTTC. J is TRBJ2-7 and V is TRBV5-1; D gene unclear. The germline CDR1 and CDR2 sequences are SGHRS and YFSETQ. This CDR3 spans 9 amino acids. Trimming removed 4 bases from V and 5 bases from J, with 1 base in between.

The sample holds a few counts of this clonotype. The gene calls are TRBV6-2 or TRBV6-3 and TRBJ2-2; D remains unclear. Trimming pared 10 bases from V and 7 bases from J, leaving 10 bases between. CDR1 and CDR2 (germline): MNHEY, SVGEGT. CDR3 length equals 11 residues. The CDR3 DNA is TGTGCCACCCTGGGGTACGGGGAGCTGTTTTTT. Its protein is CATLGYGELFF.